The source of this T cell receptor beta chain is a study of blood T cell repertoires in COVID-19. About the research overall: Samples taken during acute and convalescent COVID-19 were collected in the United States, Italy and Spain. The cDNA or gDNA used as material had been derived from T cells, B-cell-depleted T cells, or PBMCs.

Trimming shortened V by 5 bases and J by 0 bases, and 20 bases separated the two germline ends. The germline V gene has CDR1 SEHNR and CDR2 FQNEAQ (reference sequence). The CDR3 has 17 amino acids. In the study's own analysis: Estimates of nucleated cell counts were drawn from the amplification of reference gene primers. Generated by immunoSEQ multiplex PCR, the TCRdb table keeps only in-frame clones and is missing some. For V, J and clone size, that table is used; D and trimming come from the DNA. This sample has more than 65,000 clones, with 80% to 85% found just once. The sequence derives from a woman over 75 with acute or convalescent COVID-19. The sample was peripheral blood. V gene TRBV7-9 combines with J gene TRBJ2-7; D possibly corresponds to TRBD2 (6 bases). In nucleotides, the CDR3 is TGTGCCAGCAGCCCCACCGGAGGGAGTCACGGCTCCTACGAGCAGTACTTC. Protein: CASSPTGGSHGSYEQYF.